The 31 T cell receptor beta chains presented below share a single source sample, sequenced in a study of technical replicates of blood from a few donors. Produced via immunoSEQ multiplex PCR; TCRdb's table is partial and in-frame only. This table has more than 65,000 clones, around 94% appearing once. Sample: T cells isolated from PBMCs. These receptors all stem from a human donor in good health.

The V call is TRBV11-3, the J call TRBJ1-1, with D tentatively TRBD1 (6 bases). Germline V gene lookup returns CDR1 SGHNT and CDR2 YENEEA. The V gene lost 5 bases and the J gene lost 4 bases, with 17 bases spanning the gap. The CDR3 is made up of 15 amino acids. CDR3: CASSHIGGGGTEAFF. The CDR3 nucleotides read TGTGCCAGCAGCCACATAGGGGGGGGCGGCACTGAAGCTTTCTTT.

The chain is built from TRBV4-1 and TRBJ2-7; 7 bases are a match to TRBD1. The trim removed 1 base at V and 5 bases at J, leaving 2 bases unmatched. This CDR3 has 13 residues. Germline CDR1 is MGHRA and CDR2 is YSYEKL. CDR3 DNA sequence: TGCGCCAGCAGCCAAGGAACAGGGGACGAGCAGTACTTC. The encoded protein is CASSQGTGDEQYF.

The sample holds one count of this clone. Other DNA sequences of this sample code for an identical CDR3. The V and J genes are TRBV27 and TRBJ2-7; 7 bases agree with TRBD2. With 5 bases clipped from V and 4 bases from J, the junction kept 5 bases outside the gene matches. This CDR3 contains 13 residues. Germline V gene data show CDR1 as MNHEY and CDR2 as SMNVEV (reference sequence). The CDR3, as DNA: TGTGCCAGCAGTCTTGGCGGGAGTTACGAGCAGTACTTC. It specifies CASSLGGSYEQYF.

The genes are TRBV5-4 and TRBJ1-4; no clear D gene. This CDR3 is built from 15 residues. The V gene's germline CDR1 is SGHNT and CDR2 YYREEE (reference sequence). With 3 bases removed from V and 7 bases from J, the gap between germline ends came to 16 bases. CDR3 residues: CASSWYSRPGEKLFF. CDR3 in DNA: TGTGCCAGCAGCTGGTACAGCCGACCAGGTGAAAAACTGTTTTTT.

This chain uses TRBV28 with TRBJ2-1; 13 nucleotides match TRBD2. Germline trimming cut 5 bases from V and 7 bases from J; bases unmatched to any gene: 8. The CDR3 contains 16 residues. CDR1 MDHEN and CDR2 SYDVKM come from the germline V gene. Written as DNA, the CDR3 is TGTGCCAGCAGTAACGGACTAGCGGGAGCATGGAATGAGCAGTTCTTC. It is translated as CASSNGLAGAWNEQFF.

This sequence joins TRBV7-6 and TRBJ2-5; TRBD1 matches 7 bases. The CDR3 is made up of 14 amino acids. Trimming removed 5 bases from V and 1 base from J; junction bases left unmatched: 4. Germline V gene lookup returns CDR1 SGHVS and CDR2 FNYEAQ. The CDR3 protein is CASSPSGGQETQYF. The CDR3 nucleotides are TGTGCCAGCAGCCCCTCAGGGGGCCAAGAGACCCAGTACTTC.

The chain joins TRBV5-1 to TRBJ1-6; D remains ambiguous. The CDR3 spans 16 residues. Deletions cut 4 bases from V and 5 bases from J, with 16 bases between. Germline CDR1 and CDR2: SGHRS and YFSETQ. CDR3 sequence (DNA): TGCGCCAGCAGCGTCGAGGCCTCGGAAAATAATTCACCCCTCCACTTT. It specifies CASSVEASENNSPLHF.

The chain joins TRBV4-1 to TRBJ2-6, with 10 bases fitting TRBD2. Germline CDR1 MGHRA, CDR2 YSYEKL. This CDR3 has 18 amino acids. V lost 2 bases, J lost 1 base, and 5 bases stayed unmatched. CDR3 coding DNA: TGCGCCAGCAGCCAAAGCGGGGGGGCGCGGTCTGGGGCCAACGTCCTGACTTTC. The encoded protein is CASSQSGGARSGANVLTF.

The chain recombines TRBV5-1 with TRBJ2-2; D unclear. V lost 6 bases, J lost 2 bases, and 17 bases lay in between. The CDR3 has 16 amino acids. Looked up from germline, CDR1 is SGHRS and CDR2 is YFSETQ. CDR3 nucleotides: TGCGCCAGCACCTATATCGTTCAAATCAACACCGGGGAGCTGTTTTTT. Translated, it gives CASTYIVQINTGELFF.

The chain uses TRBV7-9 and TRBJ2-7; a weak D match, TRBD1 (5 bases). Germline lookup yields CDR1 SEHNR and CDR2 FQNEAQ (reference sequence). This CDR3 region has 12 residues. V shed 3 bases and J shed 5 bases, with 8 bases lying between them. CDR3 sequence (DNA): TGTGCCAGCAGCTTTCCGGACAACGAGCAGTACTTC. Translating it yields CASSFPDNEQYF.

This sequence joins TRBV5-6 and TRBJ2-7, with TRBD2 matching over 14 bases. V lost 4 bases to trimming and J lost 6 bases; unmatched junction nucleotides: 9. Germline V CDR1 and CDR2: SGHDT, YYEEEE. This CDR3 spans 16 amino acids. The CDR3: CASSRLAGGPGSEQYF. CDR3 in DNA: TGTGCCAGCAGCCGACTAGCGGGAGGGCCGGGTAGCGAGCAGTACTTC.

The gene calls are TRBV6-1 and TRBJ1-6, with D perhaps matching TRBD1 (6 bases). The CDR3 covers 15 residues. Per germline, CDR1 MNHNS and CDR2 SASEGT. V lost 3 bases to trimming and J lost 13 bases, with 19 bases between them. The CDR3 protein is CASSDGSRARGPLHF. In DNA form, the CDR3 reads TGTGCCAGCAGTGATGGAAGCAGGGCGAGGGGGCCCCTCCACTTT.

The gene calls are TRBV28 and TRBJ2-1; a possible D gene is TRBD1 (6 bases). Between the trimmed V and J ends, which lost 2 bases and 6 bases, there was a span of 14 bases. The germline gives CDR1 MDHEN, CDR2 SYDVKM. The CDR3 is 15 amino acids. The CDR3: CASSLRDTFFNEQFF. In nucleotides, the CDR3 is TGTGCCAGCAGTTTACGGGACACTTTTTTCAATGAGCAGTTCTTC.

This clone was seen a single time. The CDR3 protein is CASSLGLENTGELFF. CDR3 bases: TGCGCCAGCAGCTTGGGGCTAGAGAACACCGGGGAGCTGTTTTTT. The genes are TRBV5-1 and TRBJ2-2; D uncertain. The CDR3 spans 15 residues. Between the trimmed V and J ends, which lost 0 bases and 1 base, there was a span of 7 bases. Germline V gene data show CDR1 as SGHRS and CDR2 as YFSETQ.

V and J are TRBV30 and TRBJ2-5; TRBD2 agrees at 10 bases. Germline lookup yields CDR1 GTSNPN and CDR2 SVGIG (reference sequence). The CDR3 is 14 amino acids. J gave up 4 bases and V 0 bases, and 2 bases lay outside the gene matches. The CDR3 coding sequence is TGTGCCTGGAGTGTACTAGCGGGGCGAGAGACCCAGTACTTC. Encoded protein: CAWSVLAGRETQYF.

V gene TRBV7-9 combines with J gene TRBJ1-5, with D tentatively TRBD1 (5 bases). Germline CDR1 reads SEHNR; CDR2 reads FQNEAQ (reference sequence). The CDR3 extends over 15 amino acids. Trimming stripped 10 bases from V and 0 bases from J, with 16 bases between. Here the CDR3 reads CATGEGSGSNQPQHF. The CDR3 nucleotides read TGTGCCACGGGGGAAGGGAGTGGTAGCAATCAGCCCCAGCATTTT.

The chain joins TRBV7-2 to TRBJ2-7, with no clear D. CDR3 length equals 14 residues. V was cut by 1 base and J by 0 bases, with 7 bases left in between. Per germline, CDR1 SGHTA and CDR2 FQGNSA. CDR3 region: CASSLDRYSYEQYF. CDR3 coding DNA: TGTGCCAGCAGCTTAGACCGGTACTCCTACGAGCAGTACTTC.

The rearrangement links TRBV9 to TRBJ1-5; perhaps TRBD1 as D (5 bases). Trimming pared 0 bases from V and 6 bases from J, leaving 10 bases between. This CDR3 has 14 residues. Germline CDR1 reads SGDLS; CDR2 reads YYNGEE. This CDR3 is CASSVEQDGQPQHF. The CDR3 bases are TGTGCCAGCAGCGTAGAACAGGATGGTCAGCCCCAGCATTTT.

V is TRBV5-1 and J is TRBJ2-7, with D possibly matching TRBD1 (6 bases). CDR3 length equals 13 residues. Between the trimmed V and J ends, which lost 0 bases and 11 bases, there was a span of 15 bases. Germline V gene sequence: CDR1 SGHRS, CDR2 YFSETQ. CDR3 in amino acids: CASSLETGSIKYF. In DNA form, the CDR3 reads TGCGCCAGCAGCTTGGAAACAGGGTCAATTAAGTACTTC.

The CDR3 DNA reads as TGTGCCAGCAGTGAGACCCTCGGGAGTGAGCAGTTCTTC. Amino acid sequence: CASSETLGSEQFF. The chain employs TRBV6-1 and TRBJ2-1, with a weak D call TRBD2 (6 bases). Germline V gene sequence: CDR1 MNHNS, CDR2 SASEGT. Deletions cut 3 bases from V and 9 bases from J, with 12 bases between. This CDR3 is built from 13 residues.

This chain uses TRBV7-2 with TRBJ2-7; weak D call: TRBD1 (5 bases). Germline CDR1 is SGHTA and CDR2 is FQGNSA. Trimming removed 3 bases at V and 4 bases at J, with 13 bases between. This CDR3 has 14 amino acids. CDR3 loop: CASSFPTAPYEQYF. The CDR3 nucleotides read TGTGCCAGCAGCTTCCCGACAGCACCTTACGAGCAGTACTTC.

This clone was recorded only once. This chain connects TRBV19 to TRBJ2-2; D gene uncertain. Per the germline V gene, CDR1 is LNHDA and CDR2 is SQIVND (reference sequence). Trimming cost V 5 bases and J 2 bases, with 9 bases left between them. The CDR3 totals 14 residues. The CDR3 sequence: CASSWAANTGELFF. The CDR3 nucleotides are TGTGCCAGTAGTTGGGCCGCCAACACCGGGGAGCTGTTTTTT.

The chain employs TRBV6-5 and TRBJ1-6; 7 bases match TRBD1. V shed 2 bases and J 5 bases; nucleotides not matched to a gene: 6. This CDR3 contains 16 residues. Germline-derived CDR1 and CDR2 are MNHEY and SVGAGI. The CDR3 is CASSYRQGGNNSPLHF. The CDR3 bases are TGTGCCAGCAGTTACAGACAGGGAGGAAATAATTCACCCCTCCACTTT.

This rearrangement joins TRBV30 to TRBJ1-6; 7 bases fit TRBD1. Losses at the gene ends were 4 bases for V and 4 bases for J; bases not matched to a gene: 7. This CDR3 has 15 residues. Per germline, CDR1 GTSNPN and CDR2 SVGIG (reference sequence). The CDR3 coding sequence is TGTGCCTGGATTGCCGGGACAGCTTATAATTCACCCCTCCACTTT. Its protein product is CAWIAGTAYNSPLHF.

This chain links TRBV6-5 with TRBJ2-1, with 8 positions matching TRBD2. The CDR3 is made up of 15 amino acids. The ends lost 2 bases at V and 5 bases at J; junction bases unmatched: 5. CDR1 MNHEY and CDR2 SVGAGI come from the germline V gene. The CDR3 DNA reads TGTGCCAGCAGTTACCGCAGCGGGGGTAACAATGAGCAGTTCTTC. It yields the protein CASSYRSGGNNEQFF.

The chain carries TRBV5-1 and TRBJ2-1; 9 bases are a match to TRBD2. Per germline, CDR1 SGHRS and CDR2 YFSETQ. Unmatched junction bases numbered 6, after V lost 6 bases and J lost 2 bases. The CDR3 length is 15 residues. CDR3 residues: CASISTSGTYNEQFF. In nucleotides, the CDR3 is TGCGCCAGCATTTCGACTAGCGGAACCTACAATGAGCAGTTCTTC.

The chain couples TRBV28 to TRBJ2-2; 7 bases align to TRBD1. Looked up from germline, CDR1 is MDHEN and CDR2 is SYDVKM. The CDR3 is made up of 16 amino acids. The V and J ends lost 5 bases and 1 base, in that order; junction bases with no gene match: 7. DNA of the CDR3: TGTGCCAGCAGTGCACGACAGGGAGAGAACACCGGGGAGCTGTTTTTT. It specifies CASSARQGENTGELFF. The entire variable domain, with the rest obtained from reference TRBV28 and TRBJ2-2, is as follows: DVKVTQSSRYLVKRTGEKVFLECVQDMDHENMFWYRQDPGLGLRLIYFSYDVKMKEKGDIPEGYSVSREKKERFSLILESASTNQTSMYLCASSARQGENTGELFFGEGSRLTVL.

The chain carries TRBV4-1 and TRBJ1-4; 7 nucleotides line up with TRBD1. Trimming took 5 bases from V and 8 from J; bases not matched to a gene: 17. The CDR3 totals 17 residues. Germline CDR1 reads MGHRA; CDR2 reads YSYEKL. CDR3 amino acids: CASSDTGARDAKEKLFF. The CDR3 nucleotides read TGCGCCAGCAGCGATACAGGGGCCCGGGACGCAAAGGAAAAACTGTTTTTT.

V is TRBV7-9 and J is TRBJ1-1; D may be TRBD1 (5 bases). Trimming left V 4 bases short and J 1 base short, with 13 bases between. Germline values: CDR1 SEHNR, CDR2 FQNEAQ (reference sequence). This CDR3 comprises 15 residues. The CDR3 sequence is CASSSRGERNTEAFF. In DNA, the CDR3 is TGTGCCAGCAGCTCTCGGGGGGAAAGGAACACTGAAGCTTTCTTT.

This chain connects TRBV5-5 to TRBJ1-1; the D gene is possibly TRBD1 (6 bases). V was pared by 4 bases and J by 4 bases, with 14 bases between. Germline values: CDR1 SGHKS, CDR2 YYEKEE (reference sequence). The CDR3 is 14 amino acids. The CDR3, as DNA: TGTGCCAGCAGCCTAAGGACAGATAGCACTGAAGCTTTCTTT. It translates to CASSLRTDSTEAFF.

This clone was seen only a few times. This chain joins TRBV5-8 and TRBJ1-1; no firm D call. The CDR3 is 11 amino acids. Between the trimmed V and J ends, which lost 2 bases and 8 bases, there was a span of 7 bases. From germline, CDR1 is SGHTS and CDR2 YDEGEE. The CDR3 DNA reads TGTGCCAGCAGCTTAGCCAGGGAAGCTTTCTTT. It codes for CASSLAREAFF.